Listed below are T cell receptor beta chains from one sample, sequenced in a study of blood T cell repertoires in COVID-19. The data were produced by immunoSEQ multiplex PCR, yet TCRdb's version contains in-frame clones alone and is incomplete. The sample records 240,000 or so clones, roughly nine tenths being singletons. The sequenced sample consisted of peripheral blood. The receptors shown here come from a man aged 55 to 70 who had recovered from COVID-19. Each CDR3 is given with its conserved first and last residue. The D gene is left open where the match is weak. Clone size is not always given. Where it is, it says once, few, many or a class for expanded clones.

V gene	clone size	CDR3 length	J gene	D gene	CDR3 DNA	CDR3 protein
TRBV4-1	-	16	TRBJ2-3	TRBD2	TGCGCCAGCAGCCCCCAGCGGGGGAGGGACACAGATACGCAGTATTTT	CASSPQRGRDTDTQYF
TRBV19	-	15	TRBJ2-3	TRBD1	TGTGCCAGTAGTCTCGACAGGGGGCCGGAGGGTACGCAGTATTTT	CASSLDRGPEGTQYF
TRBV30	many	14	TRBJ1-2	-	TGTGCCTGGATGAGGGCAGGGGTCAACTATGGCTACACCTTC	CAWMRAGVNYGYTF
TRBV3-1/TRBV3-2	few	15	TRBJ2-2	-	TGTGCCAGCAGCCAGAGAACAGGGCCGGCCGGGGAGCTGTTTTTT	CASSQRTGPAGELFF
TRBV25-1	-	15	TRBJ1-4	-	TGTGCCAGCAGTGAACGGGAGATCTCTAATGAAAAACTGTTTTTT	CASSEREISNEKLFF
TRBV9	-	17	TRBJ1-2	TRBD1	TGTGCCAGCAGCGCAACAGTACAGACAGGGGATAACTATGGCTACACCTTC	CASSATVQTGDNYGYTF
TRBV28	-	15	TRBJ1-4	-	TGTGCCAGCAGCCCAGGACCAGGGCATGTTGAAAAACTGTTTTTT	CASSPGPGHVEKLFF
TRBV7-2	-	15	TRBJ1-5	-	TGTGCCAGCAGCAGAACAGGGTCTAGCAATCAGCCCCAGCATTTT	CASSRTGSSNQPQHF
TRBV24-1	-	13	TRBJ1-2	-	TGTGCCACCAGTGATGCCAGGGTACTTGGCTACACCTTC	CATSDARVLGYTF
TRBV6-2/TRBV6-3	-	15	TRBJ2-5	TRBD2	TGTGCCAGCACCCCTCCTAGCGGGGTACAAGAGACCCAGTACTTC	CASTPPSGVQETQYF
TRBV5-1	-	15	TRBJ2-1	TRBD1	TGCGCCAGCAGCTTGCGCACAGGGGGCGTCAATGAGCAGTTCTTC	CASSLRTGGVNEQFF
TRBV15	-	15	TRBJ2-7	TRBD1	TGTGCCACCAGCGACCGGGACAGGGCTACCTACGAGCAGTACTTC	CATSDRDRATYEQYF
TRBV24-1	-	14	TRBJ2-7	TRBD1	TGTGCCACCAGTGATTTGGACAGGGCCTACGAGCAGTACTTC	CATSDLDRAYEQYF
TRBV6-1	-	15	TRBJ1-4	TRBD1	TGTGCCAGCAGTGAAGCTTTAGGGGGCTTCGAAAAACTGTTTTTT	CASSEALGGFEKLFF
TRBV10-3	few	15	TRBJ2-3	-	TGTGCCATCAGTGAGTACGGACAGAACACAGATACGCAGTATTTT	CAISEYGQNTDTQYF
TRBV28	-	12	TRBJ2-5	TRBD1	TGTGCCAGCAGTCAACAGGGGGAGACCCAGTACTTC	CASSQQGETQYF
TRBV10-2	-	14	TRBJ1-1	TRBD1	TGCGCCAGCAGTATTAACAGGGGCCACACTGAAGCTTTCTTT	CASSINRGHTEAFF
TRBV5-4	-	15	TRBJ1-1	-	TGTGCCAGCAGCTTGGTGGGAGTTAGAAACACTGAAGCTTTCTTT	CASSLVGVRNTEAFF
TRBV2	-	15	TRBJ2-2	-	TGTGCCAGCAGTGAACGAGCCCCGAACACCGGGGAGCTGTTTTTT	CASSERAPNTGELFF
TRBV5-4	-	16	TRBJ2-7	-	TGTGCCAGCAGCTTGGGAGGTGGGGGGTTACAGTACGAGCAGTACTTC	CASSLGGGGLQYEQYF
TRBV21-1	-	17	TRBJ2-1	-	TGTGCCAGCAGCGCTGCGAGCGGGGGGGCCCGATACAATGAGCAGTTCTTC	CASSAASGGARYNEQFF
TRBV3-1/TRBV3-2	-	13	TRBJ1-1	-	TGTGCCAGCAGCCAAGGGGCCAACACTGAAGCTTTCTTT	CASSQGANTEAFF
TRBV5-1	-	18	TRBJ1-1	-	TGCGCCAGCAGCTTGGTTCTCGGGGTAGTCGGGAGGAACACTGAAGCTTTCTTT	CASSLVLGVVGRNTEAFF
TRBV3-1/TRBV3-2	-	16	TRBJ2-1	-	TGTGCCAGCAGCCAAGCGACAAGGGAGCCCATCAGCACGCAGTTCTTC	CASSQATREPISTQFF
TRBV19	once	13	TRBJ1-2	TRBD1	TGTGCCAGTAGTACCACCGGACAGGGTTTTTATACCTTC	CASSTTGQGFYTF
TRBV28	-	11	TRBJ1-2	-	TGTGCCAGCAGTAACACCTATGGCTACACCTTC	CASSNTYGYTF
TRBV10-3	-	13	TRBJ1-2	TRBD1	TGTGCCATCAGTGACCTGACAGGGGTCGGCTACACCTTC	CAISDLTGVGYTF
TRBV18	-	15	TRBJ1-4	TRBD1	TGTGCCAGCTCACCACCTGAGACAGGGGTCGAAAAACTGTTTTTT	CASSPPETGVEKLFF
TRBV19	-	13	TRBJ1-1	TRBD1	TGTGCCAGTAGTACAGGGGGCGCGGGTGAAGCTTTCTTT	CASSTGGAGEAFF
TRBV3-1/TRBV3-2	-	15	TRBJ1-5	-	TGTGCCAGCAGCCAAGATACGGCAGGGGCTCAGCCCCAGCATTTT	CASSQDTAGAQPQHF
TRBV13	-	17	TRBJ2-3	TRBD1	TGTGCCAGCAGCCAATACAACCGGGACAGGGATATAGATACGCAGTATTTT	CASSQYNRDRDIDTQYF
TRBV7-2	-	15	TRBJ2-3	TRBD2	TGTGCCAGCAACGTCGGCGGGGGGGCCGTAGATACGCAGTATTTT	CASNVGGGAVDTQYF
TRBV9	-	17	TRBJ2-2	TRBD1	TGTGCCAGCAGCGCCCCGTACAGGGGGCTCAACACCGGGGAGCTGTTTTTT	CASSAPYRGLNTGELFF
TRBV20-1	-	11	TRBJ2-7	-	TGCAGTGCTAGAACAATCTACGAGCAGTACTTC	CSARTIYEQYF
TRBV28	-	14	TRBJ1-1	-	TGTGCCAGCAGTTTGGGGGGAGGGGGCACTGAAGCTTTCTTT	CASSLGGGGTEAFF
TRBV6-5	once	14	TRBJ1-6	TRBD1	TGTGCCAGCAATGGACAGGGTAATTCATCACCCCTCCACTTT	CASNGQGNSSPLHF
TRBV6-5	-	16	TRBJ1-1	-	TGTGCCAGCAGTTACCAAGTACCCTCCCCGGACACTGAAGCTTTCTTT	CASSYQVPSPDTEAFF
TRBV19	-	16	TRBJ2-1	-	TGTGCCAGTAGTATAGATAAGACTAGATTATACAATGAGCAGTTCTTC	CASSIDKTRLYNEQFF
TRBV27	-	12	TRBJ1-1	-	TGTGCCAGCAGTTCCCTTAAGAGTGAAGCTTTCTTT	CASSSLKSEAFF
TRBV19	once	16	TRBJ2-3	-	TGTGCCAGTAGTATTACGGGGTGGCAAGGCACAGATACGCAGTATTTT	CASSITGWQGTDTQYF
TRBV7-2	-	15	TRBJ1-2	TRBD1	TGTGCCAGCAGCCTCTATCCCCGACAGGGTATATCCTACACCTTC	CASSLYPRQGISYTF
TRBV2	-	13	TRBJ2-1	TRBD2	TGTGCCAGCATGACTAGCGGGGGCAATGAGCAGTTCTTC	CASMTSGGNEQFF
TRBV11-3	-	12	TRBJ1-1	-	TGTGCCAGCAGCCCGACGCAGGGGAAAGCTTTCTTT	CASSPTQGKAFF